The 29 T cell receptor beta chains below all came from one sample that was sequenced in a study of CD8+ T cells in alopecia areata. Following RNA extraction, reverse transcription yielded cDNA that acted as the sequencing template. TCRdb's copy holds only in-frame clones and misses some; the assay was immunoSEQ multiplex PCR. There are hundreds of thousands of clones in the sample; over 60% occur only once, and 1% to 1.5% lies in the top ten. Noted treatment: oral pan-JAK inhibitor, 5-10 mg twice daily. The source material was CD4+ T cells sorted from blood, sampled at week 44, from a patient treated with tofacitinib. The receptors here all came from a human donor with alopecia areata.

The CDR3 loop is CASSPRTSGANVLTF. In nucleotides, the CDR3 is TGTGCCAGCAGTCCCCGGACAAGTGGGGCCAACGTCCTGACTTTC. The V call is TRBV27, the J call TRBJ2-6; D might be TRBD1 (5 bases). Germline CDR1 reads MNHEY; CDR2 reads SMNVEV (reference sequence). The CDR3 is made up of 15 amino acids. V lost 5 bases, J lost 3 bases, and 11 bases lay in between.

The V call is TRBV29-1, the J call TRBJ1-1; a possible D gene is TRBD1 (5 bases). This CDR3 region has 14 residues. V was cut by 6 bases and J by 3 bases, with 17 bases left in between. Germline CDR1 is SQVTM and CDR2 is ANQGSEA. The CDR3 DNA is TGCAGCGTCGTAAACAGGTTGGGTGACACTGAAGCTTTCTTT. Amino acids: CSVVNRLGDTEAFF.

This chain joins TRBV4-3 and TRBJ1-2; TRBD1 might be the D (5 bases). Trimming left V 0 bases short and J 5 bases short, with 10 bases between. This CDR3 has 14 amino acids. Germline CDR1 is LGHNA and CDR2 is YSLEER. The CDR3 loop reads CASSQDEGPYGYTF. CDR3 coding DNA: TGCGCCAGCAGCCAAGACGAGGGACCTTATGGCTACACCTTC.

DNA for the CDR3: TGTGCCAGCAGCAGGGTAGGGGGAGAGACCCAGTACTTC. As protein: CASSRVGGETQYF. The J gene is TRBJ2-5, the V gene TRBV25-1, with D possibly TRBD1 on 6 matching bases. Looked up from germline, CDR1 is MGHDK and CDR2 is SYGVNS. Deletions cut 6 bases from V and 4 bases from J, with 12 bases between. The CDR3 is made up of 13 amino acids.

The J gene is TRBJ2-7, the V gene TRBV18, with 7 nucleotides matching TRBD2. The CDR3 is 14 residues long. Trimming cost V 0 bases and J 6 bases; bases outside gene matches: 5. CDR1 and CDR2 (germline): KGHSH, LQKENI. CDR3 DNA: TGTGCCAGCTCACCACCGAGGACTAGGAGCGAGCAGTACTTC. Protein product: CASSPPRTRSEQYF. Looking up the rest from reference TRBV18 and TRBJ2-7 gives the full variable domain: NAGVMQNPRHLVRRRGQEARLRCSPMKGHSHVYWYRQLPEEGLKFMVYLQKENIIDESGMPKERFSAEFPKEGPSILRIQQVVRGDSAAYFCASSPPRTRSEQYFGPGTRLTVT.

J is TRBJ2-7 and V is TRBV29-1; no clear D. This CDR3 is built from 11 residues. The V and J ends lost 4 bases and 5 bases respectively, with 9 bases between them. Germline values: CDR1 SQVTM, CDR2 ANQGSEA. The CDR3 is CSVGEVHEQYF. For the CDR3, the DNA is TGCAGCGTTGGAGAAGTCCACGAGCAGTACTTC.

This clone was detected a few times. The genes are TRBV19 and TRBJ1-6; D not resolved. V lost 5 bases, J lost 5 bases, and 13 bases lay in between. The V gene's germline CDR1 is LNHDA and CDR2 SQIVND (reference sequence). This CDR3 contains 15 residues. CDR3 in DNA: TGTGCCAGTAGTCCTCCGACGGGAAATAATTCACCCCTCCACTTT. It codes for CASSPPTGNNSPLHF.

The chain is built from TRBV29-1 and TRBJ2-5; D is perhaps TRBD2 (6 bases). Trimming removed 4 bases at V and 3 bases at J, with 18 bases between. In germline, CDR1 is SQVTM, CDR2 ANQGSEA. The CDR3 has 15 residues. CDR3 sequence reads: CSVGGGRRVEETQYF. CDR3 nucleotides: TGCAGCGTTGGCGGTGGCAGGAGGGTCGAAGAGACCCAGTACTTC.

The rearrangement uses TRBV9 and TRBJ2-5; D is possibly TRBD2 (6 bases). The V end was cut by 0 bases, the J end by 2 bases, with 14 bases between. Looked up from germline, CDR1 is SGDLS and CDR2 is YYNGEE. This CDR3 region has 16 residues. CDR3: CASSVGVSGVQETQYF. Here the CDR3 DNA reads TGTGCCAGCAGCGTAGGCGTTAGCGGTGTTCAAGAGACCCAGTACTTC.

The genes are TRBV4-3 and TRBJ2-2; D tentatively fits TRBD1 or TRBD2 (5 bases each). Trimming took off 1 base at V and 6 bases at J, with 15 bases between the two ends. The germline CDR1 and CDR2 sequences are LGHNA and YSLEER. The CDR3 extends over 16 amino acids. CDR3 sequence: CASSQGPGRLAGELFF. CDR3 nucleotide sequence: TGCGCCAGCAGCCAAGGCCCGGGACGGCTGGCCGGGGAGCTGTTTTTT.

This chain uses TRBV10-3 with TRBJ1-5; no firm D call. Germline V gives CDR1 ENHRY, CDR2 SYGVKD. The CDR3 consists of 11 residues. Trimming removed 10 bases from V and 3 bases from J, with 7 bases in between. In DNA form, the CDR3 reads TGTGCCAGCGGTCTCAATCAGCCCCAGCATTTT. Protein sequence: CASGLNQPQHF.

A single count supports this clone. The chain employs TRBV10-3 and TRBJ2-3; 7 bases map to TRBD2. Germline V gene sequence: CDR1 ENHRY, CDR2 SYGVKD. The CDR3 spans 14 residues. V was clipped by 11 bases and J by 2 bases; unmatched bases: 10. The chain's CDR3 is CALLPGLLTDTQYF. In DNA form, the CDR3 reads TGTGCCTTACTCCCGGGACTACTCACAGATACGCAGTATTTT.

The chain couples TRBV9 to TRBJ2-1; TRBD2 matches 13 bases. In germline, CDR1 is SGDLS, CDR2 YYNGEE. Trimming removed 1 base from V and 6 bases from J; junction bases left unmatched: 4. CDR3 size: 16 residues. The CDR3 DNA sequence: TGTGCCAGCAGCGTATCCCGACTAGCGGGGGGCAATGAGCAGTTCTTC. This translates into CASSVSRLAGGNEQFF.

As regards this clone: A read error may produce the germline difference seen at one junction end. The J gene is TRBJ2-5, the V gene TRBV30; D uncertain. Germline assignment: CDR1 GTSNPN and CDR2 SVGIG (reference sequence). CDR3 size: 10 residues. This CDR3 reads CAWSAPYHNF. The CDR3 DNA is TGTGCCTGGAGTGCCCCATATCACAACTTC.

CDR3 amino acids: CASSLGQGNEKLFF. DNA for the CDR3: TGTGCCAGCAGCTTAGGGCAGGGTAATGAAAAACTGTTTTTT. V gene TRBV7-2 combines with J gene TRBJ1-4; TRBD1 is a possible D gene (5 bases). V was cut by 1 base and J by 4 bases, with 7 bases left in between. The CDR3 spans 14 residues. Germline loops: CDR1 SGHTA, CDR2 FQGNSA.

CDR3 residues: CASSQGTSGNTGELFF. The DNA of the CDR3 is TGCGCCAGCAGCCAAGGGACTAGCGGGAACACCGGGGAGCTGTTTTTT. The genes are TRBV4-3 and TRBJ2-2, with 10 bases that match TRBD2. J gave up 1 base and V 1 base, and 0 bases lay outside the gene matches. Germline CDR1 reads LGHNA; CDR2 reads YSLEER. This CDR3 has 16 residues.

The rearrangement uses TRBV27 and TRBJ2-5; 11 bases agree with TRBD1. The CDR3 has 15 amino acids. V shed 4 bases, J shed 5 bases, and the junction held 6 bases outside the gene matches. Germline assignment: CDR1 MNHEY and CDR2 SMNVEV (reference sequence). CDR3 in DNA: TGTGCCAGCAGTTACCGGGACAGGGGGGGCGAGACCCAGTACTTC. As protein: CASSYRDRGGETQYF.

The CDR3 sequence is CASSLVGGPKNIQYF. The DNA for the CDR3 is TGTGCCAGCAGCTTGGTGGGGGGGCCTAAAAACATTCAGTACTTC. The V gene is TRBV5-4, the J gene TRBJ2-4, with D maybe TRBD2 (7 bases). V lost 0 bases and J lost 4, with 11 bases in between. This CDR3 is 15 amino acids long. In germline, CDR1 is SGHNT, CDR2 YYREEE (reference sequence).

J is TRBJ2-1 and V is TRBV29-1; TRBD1 matches 9 bases. With 6 bases clipped from V and 8 bases from J, the junction kept 8 bases outside the gene matches. Germline loops: CDR1 SQVTM, CDR2 ANQGSEA. This CDR3 has 13 amino acids. This CDR3 is CSVVGTGYDEQFF. CDR3 in DNA: TGCAGCGTGGTCGGGACAGGGTACGATGAGCAGTTCTTC.

The gene calls are TRBV7-8 and TRBJ2-1; the D is unclear. The CDR3 spans 16 residues. Looked up from germline, CDR1 is SGHVS and CDR2 is FQNEAQ. Between the trimmed V and J ends, which lost 2 bases and 1 base, there was a span of 12 bases. Here the CDR3 DNA reads TGTGCCAGCAGCTTACGGGCTATGAGATCCTACAATGAGCAGTTCTTC. It translates to CASSLRAMRSYNEQFF.

The chain employs TRBV7-3 and TRBJ1-1; D gene unclear. CDR3 length: 14 amino acids. V dropped 0 bases and J dropped 1 base, with 6 bases sitting between them. CDR1 is SGHTA and CDR2 is FQGTGA in the germline V gene. The CDR3, as DNA: TGTGCCAGCAGCTTAACGCCAGGGAACACTGAAGCTTTCTTT. It encodes CASSLTPGNTEAFF.

This clone was seen a single time. This chain links TRBV5-1 with TRBJ2-3; D gene unclear. V lost 6 bases and J lost 3, with 11 bases in between. The CDR3 consists of 13 residues. Germline-derived CDR1 and CDR2 are SGHRS and YFSETQ. CDR3 in amino acids: CASTQTGTDTQYF. The CDR3 region has the DNA TGCGCCAGCACCCAAACGGGTACAGATACGCAGTATTTT.

In this sample, this clone turned up once. This chain joins TRBV6-5 and TRBJ1-1; weak D call: TRBD1 (6 bases). Trimming left V 6 bases short and J 2 bases short, with 10 bases between. This CDR3 has 13 residues. Germline CDR1 MNHEY, CDR2 SVGAGI. The CDR3 spells CASRQGLNTEAFF. CDR3 nucleotides: TGTGCCAGCAGACAGGGCCTCAACACTGAAGCTTTCTTT.

This clone appeared a single time. The chain combines TRBV2 with TRBJ1-5; no firm D call. Germline CDR1 reads SNHLY; CDR2 reads FYNNEI. Trimming took 6 bases from V and 0 from J, leaving 12 bases between them. The CDR3 runs to 15 residues. The CDR3 nucleotides read TGTGCCAGCAGCCCGGACGGTGATAGCAATCAGCCCCAGCATTTT. Translation gives CASSPDGDSNQPQHF.

The chain carries TRBV5-6 and TRBJ1-1, with 7 nucleotides matching TRBD1. CDR3 size: 14 residues. Germline CDR1 reads SGHDT; CDR2 reads YYEEEE. V gave up 5 bases and J gave up 7 bases; unmatched junction bases: 11. The CDR3 coding sequence is TGTGCCAGCAGTCGAACGGGACAGCCCTTTGAAGCTTTCTTT. This sequence encodes CASSRTGQPFEAFF.

The V gene is TRBV13, the J gene TRBJ2-1, with D possibly being TRBD1 (5 bases). V lost 3 bases, J lost 9 bases, and 12 bases lay in between. Germline V gene lookup returns CDR1 PRHDT and CDR2 FYEKMQ (reference sequence). The CDR3 has 13 amino acids. CDR3 sequence reads: CASSFREMGEQFF. Written as DNA, the CDR3 is TGTGCCAGCAGCTTCAGGGAAATGGGTGAGCAGTTCTTC.

In its sample, this clone was seen once. The V and J genes are TRBV5-1 and TRBJ2-7, with TRBD1 matching over 10 bases. Germline values: CDR1 SGHRS, CDR2 YFSETQ. V shed 4 bases, J shed 0 bases, and the junction held 4 bases outside the gene matches. CDR3 size: 15 residues. The chain's CDR3 is CASSPGQGTSYEQYF. The CDR3, as DNA: TGCGCCAGCAGCCCGGGACAGGGGACCTCCTACGAGCAGTACTTC.

This chain joins TRBV20-1 and TRBJ2-5; no clear D gene. In germline, CDR1 is DFQATT, CDR2 SNEGSKA (reference sequence). The CDR3 is 10 amino acids. Trimming removed 6 bases from V and 5 bases from J, with 7 bases in between. CDR3 loop: CSAMGETQYF. In DNA form, the CDR3 reads TGCAGTGCCATGGGGGAGACCCAGTACTTC.

This chain links TRBV7-8 with TRBJ2-3, with D tentatively TRBD2 (5 bases). This CDR3 comprises 17 residues. Germline V gene data show CDR1 as SGHVS and CDR2 as FQNEAQ. The germline V and J ends were trimmed by 0 bases and 6 bases, with 19 bases remaining between them. This chain's CDR3 is CASSLARVPEWRDTQYF. The DNA for the CDR3 is TGTGCCAGCAGCTTAGCGCGAGTCCCCGAATGGAGGGATACGCAGTATTTT.